This T cell receptor beta chain was sequenced in a study of T cell clonality in common variable immunodeficiency. The data were produced by immunoSEQ multiplex PCR, yet TCRdb's version contains in-frame clones alone and is incomplete. The sample contains about 28,000 clones, none of them singletons. Study-wide results and limits: Fewer deletions and N-nucleotide insertions were reportedly seen in common variable immunodeficiency TCR beta sequences.

This clone has ten or more counts. The antigen is undetermined. The read stops 3 residues short of the end of the CDR3; the missing end is completed from the germline J gene. This CDR3 contains 15 residues. V dropped 4 bases and J dropped 1; count of bases not matched to a gene: 0. Germline V CDR1 and CDR2: SGHDT, YYEEEE. No CVID subject was ill or on immunomodulatory drugs when sampled. Sequencing was performed on peripheral blood mononuclear cells. The clonotype was recovered from a human donor with common variable immunodeficiency. The V gene is TRBV5-6, the J gene TRBJ2-2; 11 nucleotides match TRBD2. This CDR3 is CASSGLAGNTGELFF. CDR3 bases read: TGTGCCAGCAGCGGACTAGCGGGGAACACCGGGGAG.